A selection of T cell receptor beta chains follows, all from one sample in a study of blood T cell repertoires in COVID-19. The repertoire was sequenced with immunoSEQ multiplex PCR; TCRdb's copy has only in-frame clones and lacks some. The sample includes more than 140,000 clones, about 86% of them seen just once. Input material: peripheral blood. The receptors here all came from a woman aged 60-75 years with acute or convalescent COVID-19. CDR3s include the opening cysteine and the closing phenylalanine or tryptophan. Each record gives: clone size, D gene, J gene, V gene, CDR3 protein, CDR3 DNA. The D gene is left open where the match is weak. Clone size is given for some rows only: seen once, a few or many times, or a class if the clone is expanded.

clone_size: -; d_call: TRBD1; j_call: TRBJ1-2; v_call: TRBV15; cdr3_aa: CATSPGTGGNYGYTF; cdr3_nt: TGTGCCACCAGCCCCGGGACAGGGGGCAACTATGGCTACACCTTC
clone_size: -; d_call: -; j_call: TRBJ1-1; v_call: TRBV6-5; cdr3_aa: CASSARDTRGTEAFF; cdr3_nt: TGTGCCAGCAGCGCCCGTGACACCCGGGGGACTGAAGCTTTCTTT
clone_size: few; d_call: -; j_call: TRBJ1-1; v_call: TRBV2; cdr3_aa: CASSDYLSGTEAFF; cdr3_nt: TGTGCCAGCAGTGATTATCTGTCGGGGACTGAAGCTTTCTTT
clone_size: -; d_call: -; j_call: TRBJ2-2; v_call: TRBV5-1; cdr3_aa: CASSLESLTVGNTGELFF; cdr3_nt: TGCGCCAGCAGCTTGGAATCATTGACAGTCGGGAACACCGGGGAGCTGTTTTTT
clone_size: -; d_call: TRBD1; j_call: TRBJ1-1; v_call: TRBV5-6; cdr3_aa: CASSLGQGREAFF; cdr3_nt: TGTGCCAGCAGCTTGGGACAGGGAAGGGAAGCTTTCTTT
clone_size: -; d_call: -; j_call: TRBJ1-5; v_call: TRBV15; cdr3_aa: CATSRDGSDQPQHF; cdr3_nt: TGTGCCACCAGCAGAGATGGTAGCGATCAGCCCCAGCATTTT
clone_size: -; d_call: -; j_call: TRBJ1-2; v_call: TRBV9; cdr3_aa: CASSSPQKRYGYTF; cdr3_nt: TGTGCCAGCAGCTCACCCCAGAAGCGGTATGGCTACACCTTC
clone_size: -; d_call: TRBD1; j_call: TRBJ1-2; v_call: TRBV24-1; cdr3_aa: CATRGTGENYGYTF; cdr3_nt: TGTGCCACCAGAGGGACAGGAGAAAACTATGGCTACACCTTC
clone_size: once; d_call: -; j_call: TRBJ2-6; v_call: TRBV28; cdr3_aa: CASSLGLPNGANVLTF; cdr3_nt: TGTGCCAGCAGTTTAGGGCTCCCGAATGGGGCCAACGTCCTGACTTTC
clone_size: -; d_call: -; j_call: TRBJ2-5; v_call: TRBV19; cdr3_aa: CASSEQGVGETQYF; cdr3_nt: TGTGCCAGTAGTGAACAGGGAGTTGGAGAGACCCAGTACTTC
clone_size: -; d_call: TRBD2; j_call: TRBJ2-2; v_call: TRBV7-9; cdr3_aa: CASSSPPGGPNTGELFF; cdr3_nt: TGTGCCAGCAGCTCTCCTCCGGGGGGACCGAACACCGGGGAGCTGTTTTTT
clone_size: -; d_call: TRBD1; j_call: TRBJ1-4; v_call: TRBV5-1; cdr3_aa: CASSSRRGLNEKLFF; cdr3_nt: TGCGCCAGCAGCTCCCGCAGGGGGCTTAATGAAAAACTGTTTTTT
clone_size: -; d_call: -; j_call: TRBJ2-3; v_call: TRBV12-5; cdr3_aa: CASGLAGVATQYF; cdr3_nt: TGTGCTAGTGGTTTGGCGGGAGTTGCTACGCAGTATTTT
clone_size: -; d_call: -; j_call: TRBJ1-5; v_call: TRBV3-1/TRBV3-2; cdr3_aa: CASSQGSGVNQPQHF; cdr3_nt: TGTGCCAGCAGCCAAGGGTCAGGGGTGAATCAGCCCCAGCATTTT